These 21 T cell receptor beta chains were all obtained from the same sample, sequenced in a study of blood T cell repertoires in COVID-19. Libraries were prepared by immunoSEQ multiplex PCR; TCRdb keeps only in-frame clonotypes and omits some of them. The sample shows 250,000 to 300,000 clones, 70% to 90% of them seen only once. Sequenced sample: PBMCs or T cells enriched from blood (not recorded which). These receptors were collected from an older woman in a cohort exposed to, infected with or recovered from COVID-19 (not recorded which).

The rearrangement joins TRBV10-3 to TRBJ2-3, with TRBD1 identical over 10 bases. The CDR3 has 16 amino acids. In germline, CDR1 is ENHRY, CDR2 SYGVKD. The J segment lost 5 bases and the V segment lost 6 bases, leaving 11 bases of the junction unmatched. In DNA form, the CDR3 reads TGTGCCATCAGCCCCGACAGGGGGCTTGTTAAAGATACGCAGTATTTT. This translates into CAISPDRGLVKDTQYF.

The V gene is TRBV7-9, the J gene TRBJ2-2, with 8 bases matching TRBD2. Germline V gene lookup returns CDR1 SEHNR and CDR2 FQNEAQ (reference sequence). The CDR3 has 14 amino acids. Trimming cost V 5 bases and J 4 bases; bases outside gene matches: 3. In DNA form, the CDR3 reads TGTGCCAGCAGCCCGGCGGGGGGCACCGGGGAGCTGTTTTTT. This encodes CASSPAGGTGELFF.

The gene calls are TRBV20-1 and TRBJ2-7; D is undetermined. V was trimmed by 4 bases and J by 3 bases, leaving 4 bases between them. The germline CDR1 and CDR2 sequences are DFQATT and SNEGSKA (reference sequence). The CDR3 extends over 10 amino acids. The CDR3 DNA reads as TGCAGTGCTAACAGCTACGAGCAGTACTTC. Amino acid sequence: CSANSYEQYF.

This clone was detected once. The V gene is TRBV30, the J gene TRBJ2-7; 13 nucleotides align to TRBD2. The V and J ends lost 0 bases and 3 bases, in that order; junction bases with no gene match: 8. Germline-derived CDR1 and CDR2 are GTSNPN and SVGIG (reference sequence). The CDR3 totals 17 residues. The CDR3 nucleotides read TGTGCCTGGAGTGTAGTCAGGACTAGCGGGAGTGGCTACGAGCAGTACTTC. It yields the protein CAWSVVRTSGSGYEQYF.

The genes are TRBV2 and TRBJ1-5; 8 bases agree with TRBD1. V dropped 6 bases and J dropped 2; count of bases not matched to a gene: 6. The germline V gene has CDR1 SNHLY and CDR2 FYNNEI. The CDR3 extends over 15 amino acids. CDR3 in amino acids: CASRDGQGGNQPQHF. CDR3 sequence (DNA): TGTGCCAGCAGAGACGGACAGGGAGGCAATCAGCCCCAGCATTTT.

The CDR3 DNA reads TGCGCCAGCAGCTTGGGGGACAGGGGTGAACAGCCCCAGCATTTT. It is translated as CASSLGDRGEQPQHF. The chain has TRBV5-1 and TRBJ1-5, with 10 bases that match TRBD1. V was clipped by 0 bases and J by 7 bases; unmatched bases: 4. CDR1 and CDR2 from the germline V gene are SGHRS and YFSETQ. The CDR3 contains 15 residues.

The V gene is TRBV2, the J gene TRBJ2-3; 8 positions match TRBD2. CDR1 SNHLY and CDR2 FYNNEI come from the germline V gene. The CDR3 is made up of 16 amino acids. With 4 bases clipped from V and 4 bases from J, the junction kept 10 bases outside the gene matches. The CDR3 sequence: CASSARLAGRADTQYF. DNA for the CDR3: TGTGCCAGCAGTGCTCGATTAGCGGGAAGAGCAGATACGCAGTATTTT.

The chain is built from TRBV12-3 or TRBV12-4 and TRBJ1-6; 8 bases align to TRBD1. V was pared by 6 bases and J by 9 bases, with 4 bases of the junction left unmatched. The CDR3 has 13 residues. CDR3 in amino acids: CASRADRGSPLHF. In DNA form, the CDR3 reads TGTGCCAGCAGGGCCGACAGGGGTTCACCCCTCCACTTT.

The chain is built from TRBV11-2 and TRBJ1-1; weak D call: TRBD1 (6 bases). V shed 1 base and J shed 5 bases, with 11 bases lying between them. CDR3 length equals 14 residues. Per the germline V gene, CDR1 is SGHAT and CDR2 is FQNNGV. CDR3 coding DNA: TGTGCCAGCAGCTTAGTGCGGCAGGGGACTGAAGCTTTCTTT. Translation gives CASSLVRQGTEAFF.

The V call is TRBV18, the J call TRBJ1-1; D perhaps matches TRBD1 (5 bases). The ends were cut back, 4 bases at V and 1 base at J, with 10 bases in the middle. The CDR3 is 14 amino acids. Germline V gives CDR1 KGHSH, CDR2 LQKENI. CDR3 coding DNA: TGTGCCAGCTCACTGATTGGACAGAACACTGAAGCTTTCTTT. The encoded protein is CASSLIGQNTEAFF.

The CDR3 coding sequence is TGTGCCAGCAAGAGCGACAGGGGGAACACTGAAGCTTTCTTT. As protein: CASKSDRGNTEAFF. The V and J genes are TRBV6-5 and TRBJ1-1; TRBD1 matches 8 bases. There are 14 residues in the CDR3. Germline trimming cut 7 bases from V and 1 base from J; bases unmatched to any gene: 5. Germline CDR1 is MNHEY and CDR2 is SVGAGI.

The CDR3: CATRRDYSYEQYF. Here the CDR3 DNA reads TGTGCCACCCGGAGGGACTACTCCTACGAGCAGTACTTC. V is TRBV2 and J is TRBJ2-7, with 7 bases matching TRBD2. The ends lost 10 bases at V and 0 bases at J; junction bases unmatched: 6. CDR1 is SNHLY, CDR2 FYNNEI, per germline. This CDR3 has 13 amino acids.

V usage is TRBV5-6 and J usage is TRBJ2-7, with a tentative D call TRBD1 (5 bases). V was shortened by 1 base and J by 4 bases, with 12 bases between the two germline ends. The CDR3 is 14 amino acids. The germline CDR1 and CDR2 sequences are SGHDT and YYEEEE. CDR3 bases: TGTGCCAGCAGCTTGCTCGGGCAGGGTTACGAGCAGTACTTC. It yields the protein CASSLLGQGYEQYF.

The rearrangement links TRBV6-1 to TRBJ2-7, with TRBD2 matching over 9 bases. In germline, CDR1 is MNHNS, CDR2 SASEGT. The CDR3 has 16 amino acids. The V and J ends lost 4 bases and 1 base, in that order; junction bases with no gene match: 8. The CDR3, as DNA: TGTGCCAGCAGTGCCCGACTAGCGGCCAATTCCTACGAGCAGTACTTC. Its translation is CASSARLAANSYEQYF.

This clone was seen a single time. The chain carries TRBV5-1 and TRBJ1-2, with a weak D call TRBD1 (5 bases). V lost 3 bases and J 5 bases, leaving 23 bases between the germline ends. This CDR3 is 17 amino acids long. Germline CDR1 reads SGHRS; CDR2 reads YFSETQ. CDR3 sequence: CASSWGDTREARYGYTF. CDR3 coding DNA: TGCGCCAGCAGCTGGGGCGACACCAGGGAGGCCCGTTATGGCTACACCTTC.

The chain carries TRBV5-6 and TRBJ2-7, with D unresolved. The CDR3 is 12 residues long. The ends were cut back, 6 bases at V and 3 bases at J, with 10 bases in the middle. The germline V gene encodes CDR1 SGHDT and CDR2 YYEEEE. The CDR3 loop reads CASTKSFYEQYF. CDR3 in DNA: TGTGCCAGCACCAAGAGCTTCTACGAGCAGTACTTC.

The V call is TRBV7-2, the J call TRBJ1-6, with a tentative D call TRBD1 (5 bases). This CDR3 comprises 16 residues. The germline V gene encodes CDR1 SGHTA and CDR2 FQGNSA. Trimming removed 1 base from V and 5 bases from J, with 12 bases in between. The CDR3 spells CASSLVGRGNNSPLHF. The CDR3 region has the DNA TGTGCCAGCAGCTTAGTGGGTAGGGGAAATAATTCACCCCTCCACTTT.

This clone was recorded only once. J is TRBJ2-1 and V is TRBV28, with 12 bases identical to TRBD1. The CDR3 loop spans 17 amino acids. The germline gives CDR1 MDHEN, CDR2 SYDVKM. CDR3: CVTGTGGQAGVYNEQFF. CDR3 DNA: TGTGTTACCGGGACAGGGGGCCAGGCGGGAGTCTACAATGAGCAGTTCTTC.

The rearrangement joins TRBV27 to TRBJ2-7; TRBD2 is a possible D gene (5 bases). The length of the CDR3 is 14 residues. V gave up 2 bases and J gave up 4 bases, with 12 bases separating them. The V gene's germline CDR1 is MNHEY and CDR2 SMNVEV (reference sequence). This chain's CDR3 is CASSLEGRRYEQYF. The CDR3 DNA is TGTGCCAGCAGTTTAGAAGGGAGAAGGTACGAGCAGTACTTC.

This chain uses TRBV27 with TRBJ1-5; possible D gene TRBD1, 5 bases. V was pared by 5 bases and J by 1 base, with 15 bases between. The length of the CDR3 is 16 residues. Germline CDR1 MNHEY, CDR2 SMNVEV (reference sequence). CDR3 nucleotide sequence: TGTGCCAGCAGTGCGCTCGCGGGACTGAGCAATCAGCCCCAGCATTTT. Translating it yields CASSALAGLSNQPQHF.

The rearrangement uses TRBV30 and TRBJ2-1, with 7 bases identical to TRBD1. The trim removed 1 base at V and 2 bases at J, leaving 2 bases unmatched. The germline V gene has CDR1 GTSNPN and CDR2 SVGIG (reference sequence). This CDR3 region has 14 residues. The DNA for the CDR3 is TGTGCCTGGAGTGAGGGGGCTACCTACAATGAGCAGTTCTTC. Translation gives CAWSEGATYNEQFF.